Listed below are T cell receptor beta chains from one sample, sequenced in a study of cytomegalovirus exposure and HLA in healthy donors. Libraries were prepared by immunoSEQ multiplex PCR; TCRdb keeps only in-frame clonotypes and omits some of them. The sample includes 50,000 to 80,000 clones, 95% seen only once; the top ten take about 6%. The sequenced sample consisted of PBMCs. The receptors come from a woman under 30 in good health and CMV-seropositive. The CDR3 runs from the conserved cysteine through the conserved F or W. Fields, in order: clone size, V gene, CDR3 protein. A clone size is listed for some rows: how often the clone was seen (once, few, many), or a class if it is expanded.

clone_size: .; v_call: TRBV11-1; cdr3_aa: CASSFIQGDEQFF
clone_size: .; v_call: TRBV6-4; cdr3_aa: CASSGSSGSGEQFF
clone_size: .; v_call: TRBV12-2; cdr3_aa: CASRLVGRDRESEKLFF
clone_size: .; v_call: TRBV5-1; cdr3_aa: CASSLGQQGEKLFF
clone_size: .; v_call: TRBV5-8; cdr3_aa: CAGNRGLWSNEKLFF
clone_size: .; v_call: TRBV7-6; cdr3_aa: CASSFGDRRESYEQYF
clone_size: .; v_call: TRBV19; cdr3_aa: CASSIDRSSYNEQFF
clone_size: .; v_call: TRBV19; cdr3_aa: CASSLGGGINSPLHF
clone_size: .; v_call: TRBV27; cdr3_aa: CASSLSIAGETQYF
clone_size: .; v_call: TRBV19; cdr3_aa: CASSIVSGSGYEQYF
clone_size: .; v_call: TRBV5-6; cdr3_aa: CASSSGAGHYGYTF
clone_size: .; v_call: TRBV19; cdr3_aa: CASSITQGWYGYTF
clone_size: .; v_call: TRBV4-3; cdr3_aa: CASSQGPVNTEAFF
clone_size: .; v_call: TRBV5-8; cdr3_aa: CASSIQVTNEKLFF
clone_size: .; v_call: TRBV7-2; cdr3_aa: CASSLEPHFRVSGNTIYF
clone_size: .; v_call: TRBV28; cdr3_aa: CASSSLSGGNTEAFF
clone_size: .; v_call: TRBV18; cdr3_aa: CASSTSGGARDTQYF
clone_size: .; v_call: TRBV27; cdr3_aa: CASSLSQGVSYNEQFF
clone_size: .; v_call: TRBV7-2; cdr3_aa: CASSLENGGGRYEQYF
clone_size: .; v_call: TRBV28; cdr3_aa: CASSDLGRHNEQFF
clone_size: .; v_call: TRBV19; cdr3_aa: CASSTGLADYNEQFF
clone_size: .; v_call: TRBV7-9; cdr3_aa: CASSRTEYNEQFF
clone_size: .; v_call: TRBV27; cdr3_aa: CASSLFSGGRVDEQYF
clone_size: .; v_call: TRBV9; cdr3_aa: CASSVSGTGVYEQYF
clone_size: .; v_call: TRBV10-3; cdr3_aa: CAISYRDRVDSPLHF
clone_size: .; v_call: TRBV19; cdr3_aa: CASSKAARRDTQYF
clone_size: once; v_call: TRBV5-4; cdr3_aa: CASSPGNEQFF
clone_size: few; v_call: TRBV5-1; cdr3_aa: CASSLAEANEQFF
clone_size: once; v_call: TRBV14; cdr3_aa: CASSHLTDRTEAFF
clone_size: .; v_call: TRBV19; cdr3_aa: CASSSGGTGFYNEQFF
clone_size: .; v_call: TRBV28; cdr3_aa: CASRSTSGGLSSYNEQFF
clone_size: .; v_call: TRBV27; cdr3_aa: CASTLGAPNSPLHF
clone_size: .; v_call: TRBV5-6; cdr3_aa: CASSPTGTGNSPLHF
clone_size: .; v_call: TRBV5-1; cdr3_aa: CASSLEGQGSPYEQYF
clone_size: once; v_call: TRBV6-1; cdr3_aa: CASSELRTSNTIYF
clone_size: .; v_call: TRBV27; cdr3_aa: CASSLSSRRETQYF
clone_size: .; v_call: TRBV6-1; cdr3_aa: CATSPRQATTYEQYF
clone_size: .; v_call: TRBV18; cdr3_aa: CASSREQSAPAFFSGVGNNQPQHF
clone_size: .; v_call: TRBV29-1; cdr3_aa: CSAEEQYEQYF
clone_size: .; v_call: TRBV7-6; cdr3_aa: CASSSAGGAVDTQYF